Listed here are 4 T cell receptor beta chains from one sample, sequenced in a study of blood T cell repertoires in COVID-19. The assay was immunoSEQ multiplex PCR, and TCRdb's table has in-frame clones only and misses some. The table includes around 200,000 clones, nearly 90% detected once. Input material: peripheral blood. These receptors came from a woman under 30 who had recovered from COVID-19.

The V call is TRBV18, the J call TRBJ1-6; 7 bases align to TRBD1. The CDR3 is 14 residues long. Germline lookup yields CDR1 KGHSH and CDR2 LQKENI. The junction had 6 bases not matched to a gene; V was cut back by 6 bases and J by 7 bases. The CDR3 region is CASSRDRANSPLHF. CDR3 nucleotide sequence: TGTGCCAGCTCGAGAGACAGGGCCAATTCACCCCTCCACTTT.

The CDR3 DNA follows: TGTGCCACCAGCAGAGTAGCTTCGACAGGGGGAAACACCATATATTTT. This codes for CATSRVASTGGNTIYF. The chain carries TRBV15 and TRBJ1-3; the match to TRBD1 covers 7 bases. This CDR3 is built from 16 residues. V lost 1 base to trimming and J lost 4 bases; unmatched junction nucleotides: 7. Germline CDR1 LNHNV, CDR2 YYDKDF (reference sequence).

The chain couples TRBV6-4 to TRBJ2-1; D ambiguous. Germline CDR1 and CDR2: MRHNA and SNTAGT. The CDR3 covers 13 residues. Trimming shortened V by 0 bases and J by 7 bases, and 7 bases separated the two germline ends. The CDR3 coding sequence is TGTGCCAGCAGTGACTCGAGTCTTAATGAGCAGTTCTTC. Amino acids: CASSDSSLNEQFF.

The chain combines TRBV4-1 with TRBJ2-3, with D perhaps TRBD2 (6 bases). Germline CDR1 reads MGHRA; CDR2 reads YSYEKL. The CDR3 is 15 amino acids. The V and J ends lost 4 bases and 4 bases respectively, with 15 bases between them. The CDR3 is CASSPRGGKADTQYF. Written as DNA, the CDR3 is TGCGCCAGCAGCCCTCGCGGCGGGAAAGCAGATACGCAGTATTTT.